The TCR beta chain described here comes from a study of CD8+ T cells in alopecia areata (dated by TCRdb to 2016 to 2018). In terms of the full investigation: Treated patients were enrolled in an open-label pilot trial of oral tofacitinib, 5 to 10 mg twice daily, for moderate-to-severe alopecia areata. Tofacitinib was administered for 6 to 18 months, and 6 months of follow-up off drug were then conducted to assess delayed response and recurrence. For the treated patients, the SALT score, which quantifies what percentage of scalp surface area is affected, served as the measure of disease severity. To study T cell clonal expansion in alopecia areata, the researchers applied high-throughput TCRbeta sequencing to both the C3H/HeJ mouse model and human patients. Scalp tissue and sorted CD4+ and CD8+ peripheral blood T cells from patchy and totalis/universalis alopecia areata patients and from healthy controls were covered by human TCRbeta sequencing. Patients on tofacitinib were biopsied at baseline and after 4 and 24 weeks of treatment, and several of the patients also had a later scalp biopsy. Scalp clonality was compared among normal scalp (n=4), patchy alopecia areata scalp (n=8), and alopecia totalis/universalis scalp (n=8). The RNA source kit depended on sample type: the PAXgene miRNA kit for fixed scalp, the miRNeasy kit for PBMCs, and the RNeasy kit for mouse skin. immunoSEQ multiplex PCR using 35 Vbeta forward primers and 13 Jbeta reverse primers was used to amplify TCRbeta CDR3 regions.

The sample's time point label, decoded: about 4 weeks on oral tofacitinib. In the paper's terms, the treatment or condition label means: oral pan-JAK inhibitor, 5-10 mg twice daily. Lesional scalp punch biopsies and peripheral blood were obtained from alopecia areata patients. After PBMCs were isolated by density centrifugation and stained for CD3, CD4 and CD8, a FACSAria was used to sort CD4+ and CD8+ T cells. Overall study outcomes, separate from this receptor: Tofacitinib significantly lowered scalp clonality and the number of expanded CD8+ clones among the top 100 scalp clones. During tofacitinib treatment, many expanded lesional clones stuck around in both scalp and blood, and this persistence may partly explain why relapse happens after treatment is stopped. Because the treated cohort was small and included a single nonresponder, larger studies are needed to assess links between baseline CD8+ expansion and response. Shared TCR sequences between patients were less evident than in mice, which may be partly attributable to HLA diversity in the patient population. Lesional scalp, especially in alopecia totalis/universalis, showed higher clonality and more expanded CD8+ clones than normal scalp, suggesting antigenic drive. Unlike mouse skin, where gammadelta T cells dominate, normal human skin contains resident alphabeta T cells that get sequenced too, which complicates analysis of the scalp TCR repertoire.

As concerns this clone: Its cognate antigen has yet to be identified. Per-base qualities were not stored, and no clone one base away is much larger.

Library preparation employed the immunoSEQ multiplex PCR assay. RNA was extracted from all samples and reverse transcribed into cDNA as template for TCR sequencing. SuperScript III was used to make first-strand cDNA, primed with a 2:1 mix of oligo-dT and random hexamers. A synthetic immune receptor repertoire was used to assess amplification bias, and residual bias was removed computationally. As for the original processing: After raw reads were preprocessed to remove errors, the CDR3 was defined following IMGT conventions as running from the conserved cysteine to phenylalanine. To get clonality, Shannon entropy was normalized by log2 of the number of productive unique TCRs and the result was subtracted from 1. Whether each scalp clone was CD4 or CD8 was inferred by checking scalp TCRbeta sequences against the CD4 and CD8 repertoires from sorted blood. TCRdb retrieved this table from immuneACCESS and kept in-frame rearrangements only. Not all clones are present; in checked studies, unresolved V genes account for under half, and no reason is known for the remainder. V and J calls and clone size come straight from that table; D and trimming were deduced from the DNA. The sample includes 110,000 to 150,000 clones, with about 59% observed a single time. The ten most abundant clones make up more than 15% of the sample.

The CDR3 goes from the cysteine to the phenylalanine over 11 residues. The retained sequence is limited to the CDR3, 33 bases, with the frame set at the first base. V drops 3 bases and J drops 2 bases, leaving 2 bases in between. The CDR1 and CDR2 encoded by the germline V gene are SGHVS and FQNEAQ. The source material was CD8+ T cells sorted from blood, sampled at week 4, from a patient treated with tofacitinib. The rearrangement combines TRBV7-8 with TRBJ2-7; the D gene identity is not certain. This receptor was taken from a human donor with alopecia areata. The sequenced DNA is TGTGCCAGCAGCTTGACCTACGAGCAGTACTTC. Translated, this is CASSLTYEQYF. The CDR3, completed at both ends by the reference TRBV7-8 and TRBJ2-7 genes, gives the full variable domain GAGVSQSPRYKVAKRGQDVALRCDPISGHVSLFWYQQALGQGPEFLTYFQNEAQLDKSGLPSDRFFAERPEGSVSTLKIQRTQQEDSAVYLCASSLTYEQYFGPGTRLTVT.